This T cell receptor beta chain was retrieved from a study of blood T cell repertoires in COVID-19. Study-wide background: Specimens from acute and convalescent COVID-19 originated in the United States, Italy and Spain. T cells, B-cell-depleted T cells, or PBMCs supplied cDNA or gDNA.

Germline values: CDR1 SNHLY, CDR2 FYNNEI. The CDR3 spans 15 residues. V lost 6 bases to trimming and J lost 4 bases, with 15 bases between them. Clones were read by immunoSEQ multiplex PCR, and TCRdb kept only the in-frame ones, dropping some. This sample has about 67,000 clones, with around 88% found just once. V is TRBV2 and J is TRBJ2-2, with D perhaps TRBD2 (6 bases). The TCR sequence derives from a woman of 80 years or more with acute or convalescent COVID-19. The source material was peripheral blood. The CDR3 spells CASSRDSRGTGELFF. The CDR3 DNA sequence: TGTGCCAGCAGCCGGGACTCAAGGGGCACCGGGGAGCTGTTTTTT.